Below, 19 T cell receptor beta chains from the same sample are listed, as sequenced in a study of T cells after yellow fever vaccination. A single record per CDR3 protein comes from TCRdb applying MiXCR to the 5' RACE reads. The table has under 350,000 distinct CDR3 sequences, about 4% seen once; the top ten hold about 22%. The material was PBMCs, obtained 5 days after the yellow fever booster vaccination. The receptors were sampled from a man aged 18 to 29 who received the YFV17D yellow fever vaccine.

This clonotype was counted many times. The chain links TRBV2 to TRBJ1-6; no clear D gene. CDR3 length equals 15 residues. Trimming removed 4 bases from V and 7 bases from J, with 14 bases in between. The V gene's germline CDR1 is SNHLY and CDR2 FYNNEI. In DNA, the CDR3 is TGTGCCAGCAGTGCTAAGGACTCGGGAAATTCACCCCTCCACTTT. This gives the protein CASSAKDSGNSPLHF.

This clonotype was counted between two and nine times. The chain couples TRBV2 to TRBJ2-1; 11 bases are shared with TRBD1. Germline trimming cut 7 bases from V and 7 bases from J; bases unmatched to any gene: 3. Germline CDR1 SNHLY, CDR2 FYNNEI. This CDR3 contains 13 residues. CDR3: CASTGDRGNEQFF. The CDR3 coding sequence is TGTGCCAGCACGGGGGACAGGGGGAATGAGCAGTTCTTC.

This clonotype was counted ten times or more. The chain combines TRBV18 with TRBJ2-1; D is unresolved. V lost 3 bases and J lost 8, with 8 bases in between. Germline lookup yields CDR1 KGHSH and CDR2 LQKENI. This CDR3 region has 12 residues. CDR3 nucleotide sequence: TGTGCCAGCTCACCGGATAGGGATGAGCAGTTCTTC. As protein: CASSPDRDEQFF.

This clonotype was recorded many times. This sequence joins TRBV14 and TRBJ2-5, with D possibly TRBD1 on 6 matching bases. CDR3 size: 16 residues. V lost 0 bases and J 7 bases, leaving 18 bases between the germline ends. CDR1 is SGHDN and CDR2 is FVKESK in the germline V gene. Here the CDR3 DNA reads TGTGCCAGCAGCCAAGATGGCAGGGGACCCAGGGGGACCCAGTACTTC. This sequence encodes CASSQDGRGPRGTQYF.

This clonotype was detected ten times or more. The chain recombines TRBV12-3 or TRBV12-4 with TRBJ1-2; D is unclear. The CDR3 covers 12 residues. V was cut by 6 bases and J by 6 bases, with 11 bases left in between. The CDR3 region is CASSPNGDGYTF. The CDR3 DNA sequence: TGTGCCAGCAGCCCGAACGGGGATGGCTACACCTTC.

The rearrangement uses TRBV18 and TRBJ2-5; D is undetermined. V was cut by 2 bases and J by 2 bases, with 12 bases left in between. This CDR3 contains 15 residues. Germline V gives CDR1 KGHSH, CDR2 LQKENI. CDR3 region: CASSPVGWSQETQYF. CDR3 nucleotides: TGTGCCAGCTCACCAGTGGGGTGGAGTCAAGAGACCCAGTACTTC.

The CDR3 is CAISDITEAFF. In nucleotides, the CDR3 is TGTGCCATCAGTGACATCACTGAAGCTTTCTTT. The chain has TRBV10-3 and TRBJ1-1, with D unresolved. The CDR3 extends over 11 amino acids. Germline V gene sequence: CDR1 ENHRY, CDR2 SYGVKD. The V gene lost 3 bases and the J gene lost 4 bases, with 3 bases spanning the gap.

In its sample, this clonotype was seen a few times. The chain links TRBV7-3 to TRBJ2-3, with 10 bases that match TRBD2. Trimming cost V 5 bases and J 0 bases; bases outside gene matches: 11. Germline-derived CDR1 and CDR2 are SGHTA and FQGTGA. The CDR3 has 18 residues. The CDR3 here is CASSTTSGPYTSTDTQYF. For the CDR3, the DNA is TGTGCCAGCAGCACGACTAGCGGGCCATACACTAGCACAGATACGCAGTATTTT. The full variable domain, with the rest looked up from reference TRBV7-3 and TRBJ2-3, is GAGVSQTPSNKVTEKGKYVELRCDPISGHTALYWYRQSLGQGPEFLIYFQGTGAADDSGLPNDRFFAVRPEGSVSTLKIQRTERGDSAVYLCASSTTSGPYTSTDTQYFGPGTRLTVL.

This sequence joins TRBV4-3 and TRBJ2-5; D possibly corresponds to TRBD1 (5 bases). The V gene's germline CDR1 is LGHNA and CDR2 YSLEER. The V gene lost 2 bases and the J gene lost 5 bases, with 9 bases spanning the gap. The CDR3 is 13 residues long. The CDR3 region is CASSQRQYETQYF. CDR3 sequence (DNA): TGCGCCAGCAGCCAAAGACAGTATGAGACCCAGTACTTC.

The V and J genes are TRBV6-2 or TRBV6-3 and TRBJ1-2; 7 positions agree with TRBD1. Germline-derived CDR1 and CDR2 are MNHEY and SVGEGT. This CDR3 has 13 residues. The V gene end was trimmed by 2 bases and the J gene end by 8 bases; junction bases not matched to a gene: 5. CDR3 amino acids: CASSYPGQAGYTF. CDR3 DNA: TGTGCCAGCAGTTACCCCGGACAGGCCGGCTACACCTTC.

This clonotype was seen a few times. The chain uses TRBV7-2 and TRBJ2-7, with TRBD1 matching over 9 bases. This CDR3 has 13 residues. Unmatched junction bases numbered 2, after V lost 5 bases and J lost 3 bases. Germline V CDR1 and CDR2: SGHTA, FQGNSA. The CDR3 reads CASSATGGYEQYV. The CDR3, as DNA: TGTGCCAGCAGCGCGACAGGGGGCTACGAGCAGTACGTC.

By proportion, this clonotype is medium-sized. The chain combines TRBV7-8 with TRBJ2-7; D not resolved. Per germline, CDR1 SGHVS and CDR2 FQNEAQ. V lost 0 bases and J lost 3, with 15 bases in between. This CDR3 spans 16 amino acids. The CDR3, as DNA: TGTGCCAGCAGCTTAGCGCTCGACCCCTCGGGCTACGAGCAGTACTTC. This codes for CASSLALDPSGYEQYF.

The V gene is TRBV27, the J gene TRBJ2-3; TRBD1 agrees at 9 bases. This CDR3 contains 19 residues. V shed 2 bases, J shed 8 bases, and the junction held 20 bases outside the gene matches. Germline-derived CDR1 and CDR2 are MNHEY and SMNVEV (reference sequence). The chain's CDR3 is CASSLGPSYGDREVRTQYF. As DNA, the CDR3 is TGTGCCAGCAGTTTAGGACCCTCTTATGGGGACAGGGAAGTTCGTACGCAGTATTTT.

This clonotype was counted many times. The chain is built from TRBV4-1 and TRBJ2-5, with TRBD2 matching over 13 bases. V lost 2 bases and J lost 5; bases outside the gene matches: 2. The CDR3 has 15 amino acids. CDR1 is MGHRA and CDR2 is YSYEKL in the germline V gene. CDR3 in DNA: TGCGCCAGCAGCCAATCGACTAGCGGGGGGGAGACCCAGTACTTC. Encoded protein: CASSQSTSGGETQYF.

This rearrangement joins TRBV20-1 to TRBJ1-2; D is undetermined. The CDR3 is 12 residues long. Between the trimmed V and J ends, which lost 0 bases and 3 bases, there was a span of 5 bases. Per the germline V gene, CDR1 is DFQATT and CDR2 is SNEGSKA (reference sequence). Here the CDR3 reads CSARDWDYGYTF. The CDR3 nucleotides are TGCAGTGCTAGAGATTGGGACTATGGCTACACCTTC.

This clonotype was found a few times. The chain is built from TRBV4-2 and TRBJ2-4; D is unclear. Germline values: CDR1 LGHNA, CDR2 YNFKEQ. Trimming took 4 bases from V and 1 from J, leaving 14 bases between them. This CDR3 is 16 amino acids long. The CDR3: CASSPRSVGAKNIQYF. The CDR3 DNA sequence: TGTGCCAGCAGCCCCCGGTCGGTGGGGGCCAAAAACATTCAGTACTTC.

Only a few counts were recorded for this clonotype. The chain has TRBV7-2 and TRBJ2-3; unclear D gene. Looked up from germline, CDR1 is SGHTA and CDR2 is FQGNSA. The CDR3 length is 16 residues. Trimming left V 7 bases short and J 1 base short, with 18 bases between. The CDR3 sequence: CASTYWGSLGTDTQYF. CDR3 DNA sequence: TGTGCCAGCACCTACTGGGGTAGCCTAGGCACAGATACGCAGTATTTT.

This clonotype has just one count. A junction end diverges from the germline sequence, so it may reflect a read error. V is TRBV19 and J is TRBJ2-3, with 8 bases identical to TRBD2. Per germline, CDR1 LNHDA and CDR2 SQIVND (reference sequence). This CDR3 spans 12 amino acids. The CDR3 DNA reads TGTGCCAGTAGTATAGGGACTAGCTGGCAGAATTTT. This gives the protein CASSIGTSWQNF.

On this clonotype itself: Its ends do not fully match the called genes, so a read error is possible. The chain combines TRBV5-4 with TRBJ2-1; 7 bases are a match to TRBD1. Germline CDR1 reads SGHNT; CDR2 reads YYREEE (reference sequence). CDR3 size: 13 residues. The CDR3 sequence: CASSLDRGRPPVF. In nucleotides, the CDR3 is TGTGCCAGCAGCTTGGATAGGGGGCGGCCCCCCGTCTTC. Using reference TRBV5-4 and TRBJ2-1 for the parts outside the CDR3, the full variable domain is ETGVTQSPTHLIKTRGQQVTLRCSSQSGHNTVSWYQQALGQGPQFIFQYYREEENGRGNFPPRFSGLQFPNYSSELNVNALELDDSALYLCASSLDRGRPPVFGPGTRLTVL.